The 10 T cell receptor beta chains below were found in one sample sequenced in a study of blood T cell repertoires in COVID-19. Here immunoSEQ multiplex PCR was the method, and the copy in TCRdb shows in-frame clones only, minus some. The data contain a few hundred thousand clones, over 75% of them singletons. Source material: PBMCs or T cells enriched from blood (not recorded which). The receptors originated from a man under 40 who had recovered from COVID-19.

The chain employs TRBV7-2 and TRBJ2-7, with 8 bases lining up with TRBD2. The germline V gene encodes CDR1 SGHTA and CDR2 FQGNSA. J gave up 0 bases and V 1 base, and 11 bases lay outside the gene matches. CDR3 length equals 18 residues. The CDR3 reads CASSLGRGGPVLSYEQYF. CDR3 DNA sequence: TGTGCCAGCAGCTTAGGCCGGGGGGGACCCGTCCTCTCCTACGAGCAGTACTTC.

This clone was observed once. The chain carries TRBV4-2 and TRBJ2-2; TRBD2 matches 7 bases. The germline CDR1 and CDR2 sequences are LGHNA and YNFKEQ. J gave up 2 bases and V 5 bases, and 8 bases lay outside the gene matches. The CDR3 sequence is 16 residues long. CDR3 sequence: CASSSPSGSNTGELFF. CDR3 DNA sequence: TGTGCCAGCAGCTCCCCTAGCGGAAGTAACACCGGGGAGCTGTTTTTT.

This chain joins TRBV2 and TRBJ1-4; tentative D call: TRBD1 (5 bases). V was pared by 3 bases and J by 3 bases, with 8 bases between. CDR1 SNHLY and CDR2 FYNNEI come from the germline V gene. The CDR3 spans 14 residues. The CDR3 DNA reads as TGTGCCAGCAGTGAGGGACTCCCTAATGAAAAACTGTTTTTT. This sequence encodes CASSEGLPNEKLFF. The complete variable domain, with remaining parts taken from reference TRBV2 and TRBJ1-4, reads EPEVTQTPSHQVTQMGQEVILRCVPISNHLYFYWYRQILGQKVEFLVSFYNNEISEKSEIFDDQFSVERPDGSNFTLKIRSTKLEDSAMYFCASSEGLPNEKLFFGSGTQLSVL.

The chain has TRBV24-1 and TRBJ2-4; maybe TRBD2 (5 bases). The CDR3 covers 17 residues. Germline-derived CDR1 and CDR2 are KGHDR and SFDVKD. The V end was cut by 4 bases, the J end by 2 bases, with 17 bases between. The CDR3 DNA follows: TGTGCCACCAGTGAGGGAGTCCTGAGGAGAACCAAAAACATTCAGTACTTC. Translating gives CATSEGVLRRTKNIQYF.

This chain joins TRBV7-9 and TRBJ1-2; D is uncertain. Trimming took 4 bases from V and 7 from J, leaving 13 bases between them. The CDR3 contains 13 residues. CDR1 is SEHNR, CDR2 FQNEAQ, per germline (reference sequence). The CDR3, as DNA: TGTGCCAGCAGCTCTGTGGGCCGGTTTGGCTACACCTTC. Residues: CASSSVGRFGYTF.

J is TRBJ2-3 and V is TRBV27, with 9 bases that match TRBD1. Germline V gene data show CDR1 as MNHEY and CDR2 as SMNVEV (reference sequence). Trimming took 6 bases from V and 4 from J; bases not matched to a gene: 8. The CDR3 length is 15 residues. This CDR3 is CASSPGTGNADTQYF. DNA for the CDR3: TGTGCCAGCAGCCCCGGGACAGGGAACGCAGATACGCAGTATTTT.

V gene TRBV7-8 combines with J gene TRBJ1-2; a possible D gene is TRBD1 (5 bases). Trimming shortened V by 3 bases and J by 2 bases, and 7 bases separated the two germline ends. There are 13 residues in the CDR3. CDR1 is SGHVS, CDR2 FQNEAQ, per germline. CDR3 amino acids: CASSFGGNYGYTF. Here the CDR3 DNA reads TGTGCCAGCAGCTTTGGGGGGAACTATGGCTACACCTTC.

The chain recombines TRBV7-2 with TRBJ1-2, with TRBD1 matching 8 bases. V lost 6 bases and J lost 8; bases outside the gene matches: 8. This CDR3 comprises 13 residues. Germline CDR1 and CDR2: SGHTA and FQGNSA. This chain's CDR3 is CASRAGGGGGYTF. CDR3 nucleotide sequence: TGTGCCAGCAGAGCAGGGGGCGGTGGAGGCTACACCTTC.

The chain employs TRBV2 and TRBJ2-3, with 7 bases identical to TRBD2. The CDR3 is 15 amino acids. Trimming cost V 8 bases and J 4 bases; bases outside gene matches: 12. Germline V gene sequence: CDR1 SNHLY, CDR2 FYNNEI. Written as DNA, the CDR3 is TGTGCCAGCTGCACTTCGGGGAGGGAGGCAGATACGCAGTATTTT. Protein product: CASCTSGREADTQYF.

The chain has TRBV24-1 and TRBJ1-1, with 9 bases fitting TRBD1. Trimming took 4 bases from V and 4 from J; bases not matched to a gene: 6. The CDR3 runs 15 residues. The germline CDR1 and CDR2 sequences are KGHDR and SFDVKD. CDR3 in DNA: TGTGCCACCAGTGACGGGACAGGGTCGGGCACTGAAGCTTTCTTT. It encodes CATSDGTGSGTEAFF.